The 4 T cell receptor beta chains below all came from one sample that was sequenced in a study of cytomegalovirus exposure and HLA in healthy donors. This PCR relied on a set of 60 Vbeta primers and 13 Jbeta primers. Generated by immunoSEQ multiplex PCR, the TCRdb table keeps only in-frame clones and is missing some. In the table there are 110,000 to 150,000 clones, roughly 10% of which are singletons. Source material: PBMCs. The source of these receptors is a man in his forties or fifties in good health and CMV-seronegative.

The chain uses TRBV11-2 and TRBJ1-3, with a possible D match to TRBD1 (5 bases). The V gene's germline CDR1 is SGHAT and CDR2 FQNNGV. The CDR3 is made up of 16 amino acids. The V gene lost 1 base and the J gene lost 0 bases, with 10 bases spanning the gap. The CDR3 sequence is CASSLGGASSGNTIYF. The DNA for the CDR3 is TGTGCCAGCAGCTTAGGCGGGGCGAGCTCTGGAAACACCATATATTTT.

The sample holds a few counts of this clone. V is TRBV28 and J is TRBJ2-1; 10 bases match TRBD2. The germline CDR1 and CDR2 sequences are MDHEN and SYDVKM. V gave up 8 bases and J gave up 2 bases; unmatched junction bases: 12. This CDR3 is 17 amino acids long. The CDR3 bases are TGTGCCAGCGGCCCTAGCGGGAGCCCAGGCCCCTACAATGAGCAGTTCTTC. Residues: CASGPSGSPGPYNEQFF.

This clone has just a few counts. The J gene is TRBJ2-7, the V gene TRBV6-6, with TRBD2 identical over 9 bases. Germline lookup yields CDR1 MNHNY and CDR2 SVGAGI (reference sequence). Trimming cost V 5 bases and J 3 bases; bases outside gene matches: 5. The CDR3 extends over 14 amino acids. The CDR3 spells CASSPGLAFYEQYF. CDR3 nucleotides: TGTGCCAGCAGTCCGGGACTAGCCTTCTACGAGCAGTACTTC.

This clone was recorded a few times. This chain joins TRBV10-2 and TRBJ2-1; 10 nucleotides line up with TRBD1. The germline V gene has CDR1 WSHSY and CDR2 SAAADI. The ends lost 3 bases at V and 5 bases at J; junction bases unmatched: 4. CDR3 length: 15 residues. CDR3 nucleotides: TGCGCCAGCAGTGAAGGGACAGGGGCGAACAATGAGCAGTTCTTC. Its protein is CASSEGTGANNEQFF.